The 28 T cell receptor beta chains below were found in one sample sequenced in a study of control samples from healthy donors and cancer patients. Generated by immunoSEQ multiplex PCR, the TCRdb table keeps only in-frame clones and is missing some. The sample comprises about 140,000 clones, over 85% of which are singletons, and 11% rests with the top ten. Sequencing used blood. The receptors were gathered from a man between 25 and 39 years old in good health.

The chain carries TRBV27 and TRBJ2-5; D gene unclear. The germline gives CDR1 MNHEY, CDR2 SMNVEV (reference sequence). This CDR3 has 15 amino acids. The ends were cut back, 2 bases at V and 2 bases at J, with 12 bases in the middle. As DNA, the CDR3 is TGTGCCAGCAGTTTACGACCGACAAGACAAGAGACCCAGTACTTC. Translating it yields CASSLRPTRQETQYF.

The V and J genes are TRBV6-1 and TRBJ1-1; D not resolved. The CDR3 consists of 14 residues. CDR1 and CDR2 from the germline V gene are MNHNS and SASEGT. Trimming removed 2 bases from V and 4 bases from J, with 11 bases in between. The CDR3 sequence is CASSELMAGTEAFF. Written as DNA, the CDR3 is TGTGCCAGCAGTGAACTAATGGCGGGCACTGAAGCTTTCTTT.

The CDR3 DNA reads TGTGCCAGCATCCGGGACAGGGGACACACAGATACGCAGTATTTT. It translates to CASIRDRGHTDTQYF. J is TRBJ2-3 and V is TRBV2; TRBD1 aligns across 10 bases. The CDR3 is made up of 15 amino acids. With 7 bases clipped from V and 2 bases from J, the junction kept 6 bases outside the gene matches. Per germline, CDR1 SNHLY and CDR2 FYNNEI.

The chain recombines TRBV7-9 with TRBJ2-4, with a tentative D call TRBD1 (7 bases). This CDR3 contains 19 residues. V was trimmed by 5 bases and J by 0 bases, leaving 23 bases between them. Germline V gene sequence: CDR1 SEHNR, CDR2 FQNEAQ (reference sequence). CDR3 protein: CASSPPDRRRELAKNIQYF. As DNA, the CDR3 is TGTGCCAGCAGCCCACCGGACAGGAGGAGGGAGTTAGCCAAAAACATTCAGTACTTC.

This chain joins TRBV2 and TRBJ1-3; no clear D. The CDR3 is 13 residues long. CDR1 is SNHLY and CDR2 is FYNNEI in the germline V gene. V shed 9 bases and J shed 3 bases, with 12 bases lying between them. The CDR3 DNA reads as TGTGCCAGGAGTACAGTGGGTGGAAACACCATATATTTT. Protein sequence: CARSTVGGNTIYF.

The chain recombines TRBV4-1 with TRBJ2-6; unclear D gene. V lost 3 bases, J lost 1 base, and 10 bases lay in between. There are 16 residues in the CDR3. The germline gives CDR1 MGHRA, CDR2 YSYEKL. This chain's CDR3 is CASSQVQLSGANVLTF. CDR3 DNA: TGCGCCAGCAGCCAGGTACAGTTATCTGGGGCCAACGTCCTGACTTTC.

The chain carries TRBV7-3 and TRBJ2-1; D is uncertain. Germline V gene data show CDR1 as SGHTA and CDR2 as FQGTGA. V was clipped by 2 bases and J by 8 bases, with 4 bases between them. CDR3 length: 11 residues. The chain's CDR3 is CASSLGHEQFF. The CDR3 bases are TGTGCCAGCAGCTTAGGTCATGAGCAGTTCTTC. Together with reference TRBV7-3 and TRBJ2-1, the CDR3 gives the full variable domain: GAGVSQTPSNKVTEKGKYVELRCDPISGHTALYWYRQSLGQGPEFLIYFQGTGAADDSGLPNDRFFAVRPEGSVSTLKIQRTERGDSAVYLCASSLGHEQFFGPGTRLTVL.

The CDR3 DNA sequence: TGCAGCGCTGACGGCTACAATGAGCAGTTCTTC. Its translation: CSADGYNEQFF. The chain combines TRBV29-1 with TRBJ2-1; D call uncertain. This CDR3 is built from 11 residues. The V and J ends lost 7 bases and 3 bases respectively, with 7 bases between them. The V gene's germline CDR1 is SQVTM and CDR2 ANQGSEA.

The chain combines TRBV7-2 with TRBJ2-4; D is unresolved. The CDR3 length is 14 residues. Germline CDR1 and CDR2: SGHTA and FQGNSA. V was shortened by 4 bases and J by 0 bases, with 7 bases between the two germline ends. This CDR3 reads CASSSALAKNIQYF. CDR3 in DNA: TGTGCCAGCAGCTCAGCCCTAGCCAAAAACATTCAGTACTTC. Based on the CDR3 plus reference TRBV7-2 and TRBJ2-4, the full variable domain is GAGVSQSPSNKVTEKGKDVELRCDPISGHTALYWYRQSLGQGLEFLIYFQGNSAPDKSGLPSDRFSAERTGGSVSTLTIQRTQQEDSAVYLCASSSALAKNIQYFGAGTRLSVL.

V and J are TRBV4-3 and TRBJ2-1; 9 bases match TRBD2. Trimming removed 1 base from V and 3 bases from J; junction bases left unmatched: 1. Germline CDR1 and CDR2: LGHNA and YSLEER. The CDR3 totals 15 residues. The CDR3 here is CASSQGLADYNEQFF. The CDR3 DNA is TGCGCCAGCAGCCAAGGACTAGCGGACTACAATGAGCAGTTCTTC.

The gene calls are TRBV18 and TRBJ2-6; 7 bases agree with TRBD1. Germline V CDR1 and CDR2: KGHSH, LQKENI. The CDR3 is 19 residues long. V dropped 2 bases and J dropped 0; count of bases not matched to a gene: 10. CDR3 nucleotide sequence: TGTGCCAGCTCACCAAAGGGGGCCGCAGGGGGCTCTGGGGCCAACGTCCTGACTTTC. Protein product: CASSPKGAAGGSGANVLTF.

The J gene is TRBJ2-1, the V gene TRBV2; 7 bases agree with TRBD1. The J segment lost 6 bases and the V segment lost 7 bases, leaving 6 bases of the junction unmatched. Germline values: CDR1 SNHLY, CDR2 FYNNEI. The CDR3 has 13 residues. As DNA, the CDR3 is TGTGCCAGCACTAGACAGGGTGTCAATGAGCAGTTCTTC. Translation: CASTRQGVNEQFF.

The chain employs TRBV25-1 and TRBJ2-3; 8 positions match TRBD2. The V segment lost 4 bases and the J segment 4 bases; nucleotides outside the gene matches: 13. The V gene's germline CDR1 is MGHDK and CDR2 SYGVNS. CDR3 size: 17 residues. CDR3 nucleotide sequence: TGTGCCAGCAGTGGACTCCCAAGCGGGAGCTCCTCAGATACGCAGTATTTT. It codes for CASSGLPSGSSSDTQYF.

This sequence joins TRBV7-2 and TRBJ1-1; 8 positions agree with TRBD1. This CDR3 contains 18 residues. With V trimmed by 2 bases and J by 1 base, 12 bases remained unmatched. In germline, CDR1 is SGHTA, CDR2 FQGNSA. In DNA, the CDR3 is TGTGCCAGCAGCTTATGGGGTTTGCAGGGGGCTTGGAACACTGAAGCTTTCTTT. Translating it yields CASSLWGLQGAWNTEAFF.

This rearrangement joins TRBV11-2 to TRBJ2-5; 11 nucleotides align to TRBD2. The CDR3 runs to 18 residues. Losses at the gene ends were 3 bases for V and 0 bases for J; bases not matched to a gene: 9. Germline lookup yields CDR1 SGHAT and CDR2 FQNNGV. The CDR3: CASSLLTSGSAYQETQYF. The DNA of the CDR3 is TGTGCCAGCAGCTTGCTAACTAGCGGGAGCGCCTACCAAGAGACCCAGTACTTC.

The sample holds a few counts of this clone. V and J are TRBV5-1 and TRBJ2-7; no clear D. The CDR3 spans 13 residues. Trimming shortened V by 4 bases and J by 4 bases, and 12 bases separated the two germline ends. Germline values: CDR1 SGHRS, CDR2 YFSETQ. This chain's CDR3 is CASSLPTPYEQYF. Here the CDR3 DNA reads TGCGCCAGCAGCCTCCCGACGCCTTACGAGCAGTACTTC.

V and J are TRBV7-9 and TRBJ1-2; D is perhaps TRBD1 (6 bases). Germline V gene data show CDR1 as SEHNR and CDR2 as FQNEAQ (reference sequence). Trimming removed 3 bases at V and 5 bases at J, with 16 bases between. This CDR3 comprises 15 residues. Here the CDR3 reads CASSFGQKGPYGYTF. The DNA for the CDR3 is TGTGCCAGCAGCTTCGGACAGAAAGGGCCTTATGGCTACACCTTC.

The gene calls are TRBV6-5 and TRBJ1-1; no firm D call. Germline-derived CDR1 and CDR2 are MNHEY and SVGAGI. Trimming pared 2 bases from V and 0 bases from J, leaving 10 bases between. The CDR3 covers 15 residues. CDR3 region: CASSYTRKLNTEAFF. The DNA for the CDR3 is TGTGCCAGCAGTTACACTAGGAAACTGAACACTGAAGCTTTCTTT.

V usage is TRBV3-1 (or the pseudogene TRBV3-2) and J usage is TRBJ1-6; D unresolved. V was trimmed by 1 base and J by 6 bases, leaving 10 bases between them. The CDR3 extends over 15 amino acids. From germline, CDR1 is LGHDT and CDR2 YNNKEL (reference sequence). Written as DNA, the CDR3 is TGTGCCAGCAGCCAAGGGCCCTGGAGTAATTCACCCCTCCACTTT. Its translation: CASSQGPWSNSPLHF.

V usage is TRBV5-1 and J usage is TRBJ2-1; 11 positions agree with TRBD2. CDR1 and CDR2 (germline): SGHRS, YFSETQ. V trimming: 2 bases; J trimming: 2 bases; junction bases outside the gene matches: 6. There are 17 residues in the CDR3. The CDR3, as DNA: TGCGCCAGCAGCTTACGAATTAGCGGGAGGGCCTACAATGAGCAGTTCTTC. Translated: CASSLRISGRAYNEQFF.

The gene calls are TRBV27 and TRBJ2-3; 9 nucleotides match TRBD1. The CDR3 runs 16 residues. Germline values: CDR1 MNHEY, CDR2 SMNVEV (reference sequence). Trimming removed 2 bases from V and 3 bases from J; junction bases left unmatched: 6. The CDR3 spells CASSLMGQGWTDTQYF. In DNA, the CDR3 is TGTGCCAGCAGTTTAATGGGACAGGGTTGGACAGATACGCAGTATTTT.

This clone was recorded only once. V is TRBV4-1 and J is TRBJ2-1; D not resolved. Trimming removed 3 bases at V and 10 bases at J, with 13 bases between. The CDR3 runs to 13 residues. CDR1 is MGHRA and CDR2 is YSYEKL in the germline V gene. This CDR3 is CASSHLKRGEQFF. CDR3 coding DNA: TGCGCCAGCAGCCACCTTAAAAGAGGAGAGCAGTTCTTC.

The J gene is TRBJ1-5, the V gene TRBV2; no clear D gene. Per the germline V gene, CDR1 is SNHLY and CDR2 is FYNNEI. CDR3 length equals 16 residues. Trimming left V 11 bases short and J 4 bases short, with 24 bases between. The CDR3 sequence: CASRSTWGAWNQPQHF. DNA for the CDR3: TGTGCCTCAAGATCGACATGGGGAGCATGGAATCAGCCCCAGCATTTT.

The chain uses TRBV27 and TRBJ1-1; 7 bases agree with TRBD1. The ends lost 6 bases at V and 1 base at J; junction bases unmatched: 8. CDR1 and CDR2 (germline): MNHEY, SMNVEV (reference sequence). This CDR3 is built from 15 residues. DNA of the CDR3: TGTGCCAGCAGCGGAACCCGGACAGGGAACACTGAAGCTTTCTTT. It yields the protein CASSGTRTGNTEAFF.

The chain is built from TRBV29-1 and TRBJ1-2, with TRBD1 as a possible D gene (5 bases). V was trimmed by 2 bases and J by 6 bases, leaving 13 bases between them. Germline V CDR1 and CDR2: SQVTM, ANQGSEA. CDR3 length equals 13 residues. CDR3 DNA sequence: TGCAGCGTTGAATCCAGGGAAGGGGATGGCTACACCTTC. Amino acid sequence: CSVESREGDGYTF. The full variable domain, rest sourced from reference TRBV29-1 and TRBJ1-2, is SAVISQKPSRDICQRGTSLTIQCQVDSQVTMMFWYRQQPGQSLTLIATANQGSEATYESGFVIDKFPISRPNLTFSTLTVSNMSPEDSSIYLCSVESREGDGYTFGSGTRLTVV.

J is TRBJ1-2 and V is TRBV4-1; no clear D. The CDR3 sequence is 14 residues long. Trimming removed 4 bases from V and 4 bases from J, with 13 bases in between. CDR1 and CDR2 from the germline V gene are MGHRA and YSYEKL. The CDR3 protein is CASSPDPRIYGYTF. The CDR3 DNA is TGCGCCAGCAGCCCGGACCCGAGGATCTATGGCTACACCTTC.

This rearrangement joins TRBV12-3 or TRBV12-4 to TRBJ1-4, with 8 nucleotides matching TRBD1. V trimming: 10 bases; J trimming: 7 bases; junction bases outside the gene matches: 8. The CDR3 is 13 amino acids. The CDR3 bases are TGTGCCATACAACAGGGGGGGCGTGAAAAACTGTTTTTT. Translation: CAIQQGGREKLFF.

The V call is TRBV29-1, the J call TRBJ2-7; TRBD1 agrees at 9 bases. The CDR3 is 14 amino acids. The V gene end was trimmed by 3 bases and the J gene end by 5 bases; junction bases not matched to a gene: 8. Germline lookup yields CDR1 SQVTM and CDR2 ANQGSEA. The CDR3 region has the DNA TGCAGCGTTGATTCCCCGGGACAGGGTAACGAGCAGTACTTC. This codes for CSVDSPGQGNEQYF.